What follows is one T cell receptor (beta chain) and its context. The antigen is undetermined. This record belongs to a study of CD8+ T cells in alopecia areata. The overall study: Tofacitinib lasted 6 to 18 months, then 6 months off drug.

As the sequencing template, cDNA was produced by extracting RNA and reverse transcribing it. Assay used: immunoSEQ multiplex PCR; TCRdb lists only in-frame clones, some missing. The sample has more than 110,000 clones, roughly four fifths seen once. Study findings and constraints: Persistence of many expanded lesional clones was seen in scalp and blood during tofacitinib. Tofacitinib significantly reduced both scalp clonality and expanded CD8+ clones among the top 100.

Regarding treatment: oral pan-JAK inhibitor, 5-10 mg twice daily. The origin of this receptor is a human donor with alopecia areata. This material consisted of CD8+ T cells sorted from blood, taken at week 4, from a patient treated with tofacitinib.

CDR3 nucleotides: TGTGCCTGGAGACCGAGACTGGGGTACTACGAGCAGTACTTC. Encoded protein: CAWRPRLGYYEQYF. The chain combines TRBV30 with TRBJ2-7; D ambiguous. Per germline, CDR1 GTSNPN and CDR2 SVGIG (reference sequence). CDR3 size: 14 residues. The V end lost 3 bases, the J end lost 3 bases, and 15 bases lay between the germline ends.